This T cell receptor beta chain was captured in a study of lymphopenia after photon versus proton radiotherapy. Notes on the study in general: Relative stability marked proton patients; photon patients lost diversity and naive cells.

Clones were read by immunoSEQ multiplex PCR, and TCRdb kept only the in-frame ones, dropping some. The table lists roughly 40,000 clones, around 84% of them singletons. The germline gives CDR1 LNHDA, CDR2 SQIVND (reference sequence). V was clipped by 4 bases and J by 5 bases, with 17 bases between them. The CDR3 runs 15 residues. On this clone: What it binds is unknown.

The sample consisted of peripheral blood, taken from a patient treated with proton-based radiotherapy. The rearrangement uses TRBV19 and TRBJ1-1, with a weak D call TRBD1 (6 bases). This TCR was sampled from a woman between 65 and 79 years old with pancreatic cancer. Some clones in this sample may be carry-over from other donors' samples. CDR3 coding DNA: TGTGCCAGTAGTACCGGGTCGGACAGACGTACTGAAGCTTTCTTT. Its protein product is CASSTGSDRRTEAFF.